This record covers a single T cell receptor beta chain. The antigen is unknown. This record comes from a study of cytomegalovirus exposure and HLA in healthy donors. The V end lost 4 bases, the J end lost 6 bases, and 14 bases lay between the germline ends. In germline, CDR1 is SGHRS, CDR2 YFSETQ. The CDR3 contains 15 residues. Sequenced by immunoSEQ multiplex PCR; TCRdb stores in-frame clones only, minus some. This sample yields approximately 88,000 clones, of which roughly 84% are seen a single time; 12% belongs to the top ten. Findings of the study overall: The study labeled around 160 TCR beta chains cytomegalovirus-associated.

V and J are TRBV5-1 and TRBJ1-6; D gene uncertain. Sequencing input: PBMCs. The TCR comes from a woman between 18 and 29 years old in good health and CMV-seropositive. CDR3 sequence reads: CASSPGAGFNSPLHF. CDR3 DNA: TGCGCCAGCAGCCCGGGCGCGGGATTTAATTCACCCCTCCACTTT.